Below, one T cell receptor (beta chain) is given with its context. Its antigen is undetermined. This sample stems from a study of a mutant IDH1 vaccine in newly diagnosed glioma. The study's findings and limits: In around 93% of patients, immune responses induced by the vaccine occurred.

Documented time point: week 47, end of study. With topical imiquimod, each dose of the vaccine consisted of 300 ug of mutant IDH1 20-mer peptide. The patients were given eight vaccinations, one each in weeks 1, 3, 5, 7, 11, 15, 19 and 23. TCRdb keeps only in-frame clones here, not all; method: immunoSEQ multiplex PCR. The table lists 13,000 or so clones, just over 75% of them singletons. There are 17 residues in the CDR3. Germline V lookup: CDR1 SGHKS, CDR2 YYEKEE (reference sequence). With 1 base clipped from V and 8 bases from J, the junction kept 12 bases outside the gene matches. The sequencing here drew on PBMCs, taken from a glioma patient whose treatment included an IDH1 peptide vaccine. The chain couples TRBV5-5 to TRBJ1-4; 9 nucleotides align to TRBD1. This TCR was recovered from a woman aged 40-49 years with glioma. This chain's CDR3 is CASSLIFRDRASEKLFF. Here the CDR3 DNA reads TGTGCCAGCAGCTTGATCTTCCGGGACAGGGCTTCAGAAAAACTGTTTTTT.